The 2 T cell receptor beta chains in this list originate from one sample, sequenced in a study of cytomegalovirus exposure and HLA in healthy donors. The PCR had 60 Vbeta and 13 Jbeta primers. Some clones are missing from TCRdb's copy, which holds only in-frame ones; the method was immunoSEQ multiplex PCR. The repertoire includes 130,000 or so clones, around 80% of them detected once, and under 6% sits in the top ten. The sequencing input was PBMCs. The source is a man aged 25 to 45 in good health and CMV-seronegative.

V and J are TRBV30 and TRBJ2-6; D is unresolved. The CDR3 loop spans 13 amino acids. Germline CDR1 is GTSNPN and CDR2 is SVGIG (reference sequence). CDR3 DNA sequence: TGTGCATTTCAGTTCTCTGGGGCCAACGTCCTGACTTTC. Amino acids: CAFQFSGANVLTF.

Comment on this clone: One junction end disagrees with the germline gene, perhaps due to a read error. The V gene is TRBV7-9, the J gene TRBJ1-5; 7 nucleotides line up with TRBD1. The CDR3 spans 14 residues. Germline CDR1 is SEHNR and CDR2 is FQNEAQ (reference sequence). Written as DNA, the CDR3 is TGTGGCAGCAGCCGACAGGGTACGGATCAGCCCCAGCATTTT. This gives the protein CGSSRQGTDQPQHF.